The 16 T cell receptor beta chains presented below share a single source sample, sequenced in a study of blood T cell repertoires in COVID-19. The table came from immunoSEQ multiplex PCR; TCRdb's copy has only in-frame clones and leaves some out. This repertoire shows more than 350,000 clones, around 87% found once; its top ten account for more than 9%. Material for sequencing was peripheral blood. Source of these receptors: a woman in her twenties or thirties with COVID-19, enrolled during active disease.

The chain recombines TRBV4-1 with TRBJ1-6; no reliable D call. V shed 4 bases and J shed 7 bases, with 8 bases lying between them. Germline V gene data show CDR1 as MGHRA and CDR2 as YSYEKL. The CDR3 covers 13 residues. In DNA, the CDR3 is TGCGCCAGCAGCCGCACGCGGAATTCACCCCTCCACTTT. It encodes CASSRTRNSPLHF.

This chain connects TRBV21-1 to TRBJ1-5; TRBD1 was called by the table and not checked on the DNA. TRBV21-1 is a known pseudogene. There are 15 residues in the CDR3. This CDR3 is CASSLIGTGPSPQHF. As DNA, the CDR3 is TGTGCCAGCAGCTTGATAGGGACAGGCCCTTCGCCCCAGCATTTT.

The chain joins TRBV6-5 to TRBJ2-2, with D tentatively TRBD2 (6 bases). V shed 6 bases and J shed 3 bases, with 14 bases lying between them. The CDR3 loop spans 15 amino acids. Germline CDR1 and CDR2: MNHEY and SVGAGI. Here the CDR3 DNA reads TGTGCCAGCAGCCGCGGGGCAGTCTACACCGGGGAGCTGTTTTTT. Protein product: CASSRGAVYTGELFF.

This chain joins TRBV7-2 and TRBJ1-5; D call uncertain. V gave up 2 bases and J gave up 7 bases, with 9 bases separating them. CDR1 is SGHTA and CDR2 is FQGNSA in the germline V gene. The CDR3 contains 13 residues. In nucleotides, the CDR3 is TGTGCCAGCAGCTTATCGGTCGGGCAGCCCCAGCATTTT. Translation: CASSLSVGQPQHF.

The J gene is TRBJ2-5, the V gene TRBV4-1, with 13 bases fitting TRBD2. This CDR3 has 16 amino acids. J lost 5 bases, V lost 4 bases, and 7 bases had no gene match. Per the germline V gene, CDR1 is MGHRA and CDR2 is YSYEKL. The CDR3 DNA reads as TGCGCCAGCAGCCGTGGACTAGCGGGAGTCGGGGAGACCCAGTACTTC. Its translation is CASSRGLAGVGETQYF.

This chain connects TRBV30 to TRBJ2-7, with a possible D match to TRBD1 (7 bases). The CDR3 loop spans 12 amino acids. V lost 4 bases and J 3 bases, leaving 10 bases between the germline ends. Germline lookup yields CDR1 GTSNPN and CDR2 SVGIG (reference sequence). In nucleotides, the CDR3 is TGTGCCTGGACGCAGGGGGGCTACGAGCAGTACTTC. Amino acids: CAWTQGGYEQYF.

In its sample, this clone was seen a few times. CDR3 coding DNA: TGTGCCAGCAGTGGAGACAGACACACTGAAGCTTTCTTT. Its translation: CASSGDRHTEAFF. The chain links TRBV2 to TRBJ1-1, with D possibly TRBD1 on 5 matching bases. The CDR3 has 13 amino acids. Germline CDR1 SNHLY, CDR2 FYNNEI. V was pared by 4 bases and J by 3 bases, with 9 bases between.

The chain joins TRBV7-6 to TRBJ1-2, with 9 positions matching TRBD1. The germline CDR1 and CDR2 sequences are SGHVS and FNYEAQ. V dropped 2 bases and J dropped 3; count of bases not matched to a gene: 4. The CDR3 is made up of 15 amino acids. CDR3 in amino acids: CASSLSGTGHYGYTF. The CDR3 coding sequence is TGTGCCAGCAGCTTATCCGGGACAGGGCACTATGGCTACACCTTC.

This chain connects TRBV2 to TRBJ1-5; maybe TRBD1 (6 bases). V lost 5 bases, J lost 0 bases, and 17 bases lay in between. In germline, CDR1 is SNHLY, CDR2 FYNNEI. The CDR3 is 17 amino acids. The CDR3 loop is CASSPYRAEYSNQPQHF. CDR3 sequence (DNA): TGTGCCAGCAGTCCTTACAGGGCCGAATATAGCAATCAGCCCCAGCATTTT.

This chain's CDR3 is CASSSRQGSGYTF. The CDR3 DNA is TGTGCCAGCAGTTCCCGACAGGGTTCTGGCTACACCTTC. The chain joins TRBV12-3 or TRBV12-4 to TRBJ1-2; 7 bases fit TRBD1. J gave up 7 bases and V 4 bases, and 6 bases lay outside the gene matches. This CDR3 spans 13 amino acids.

The V and J genes are TRBV6-5 and TRBJ2-5; TRBD2 matches 15 bases. J gave up 4 bases and V 5 bases, and 2 bases lay outside the gene matches. Looked up from germline, CDR1 is MNHEY and CDR2 is SVGAGI. The CDR3 consists of 15 residues. The CDR3 DNA sequence: TGTGCCAGCAGTCGGACTAGCGGGAGGGGAGAGACCCAGTACTTC. Translating it yields CASSRTSGRGETQYF.

J is TRBJ2-1 and V is TRBV7-2; D is unresolved. V shed 1 base and J shed 0 bases, with 7 bases lying between them. This CDR3 has 15 amino acids. Germline V gene sequence: CDR1 SGHTA, CDR2 FQGNSA. CDR3 in DNA: TGTGCCAGCAGCTTAGACTCTACCTCCTACAATGAGCAGTTCTTC. Encoded protein: CASSLDSTSYNEQFF.

The V and J genes are TRBV2 and TRBJ1-2, with TRBD1 matching 7 bases. This CDR3 comprises 14 residues. V lost 4 bases and J lost 8; bases outside the gene matches: 10. Per germline, CDR1 SNHLY and CDR2 FYNNEI. CDR3 bases: TGTGCCAGCAGTGTAATAGAGGGGGCGGGCGGCTACACCTTC. Translating gives CASSVIEGAGGYTF.

The J gene is TRBJ1-2, the V gene TRBV7-9, with TRBD1 matching over 9 bases. V lost 5 bases to trimming and J lost 4 bases; unmatched junction nucleotides: 8. The CDR3 loop spans 15 amino acids. CDR1 and CDR2 (germline): SEHNR, FQNEAQ (reference sequence). The CDR3 coding sequence is TGTGCCAGCAGCCGAGACCGGGACAGGGCCTATGGCTACACCTTC. Protein sequence: CASSRDRDRAYGYTF. The full variable domain, rest sourced from reference TRBV7-9 and TRBJ1-2, is DTGVSQNPRHKITKRGQNVTFRCDPISEHNRLYWYRQTLGQGPEFLTYFQNEAQLEKSRLLSDRFSAERPKGSFSTLEIQRTEQGDSAMYLCASSRDRDRAYGYTFGSGTRLTVV.

The chain carries TRBV28 and TRBJ1-5; 9 nucleotides agree with TRBD1. The CDR3 consists of 16 residues. The germline V gene encodes CDR1 MDHEN and CDR2 SYDVKM. Trimming removed 2 bases from V and 0 bases from J; junction bases left unmatched: 2. DNA of the CDR3: TGTGCCAGCAGTTTAGGACAGGGGTATAGCAATCAGCCCCAGCATTTT. Its protein is CASSLGQGYSNQPQHF.

V is TRBV7-3 and J is TRBJ1-1, with D tentatively TRBD1 (5 bases). From germline, CDR1 is SGHTA and CDR2 FQGTGA. The CDR3 is 13 amino acids. Trimming took 5 bases from V and 3 from J, leaving 10 bases between them. The CDR3 coding sequence is TGTGCCAGCAGCAAGACAGTTTACACTGAAGCTTTCTTT. It translates to CASSKTVYTEAFF.